Below are 25 T cell receptor beta chains sequenced from a single sample in a study of T cell responses to AZD1222 COVID-19 vaccine. TCRdb keeps only in-frame clones here, not all; method: immunoSEQ multiplex PCR. The sample lists about 110,000 clones, around 90% occurring once. The starting material was peripheral blood, obtained 28 days after the second AZD1222 dose. The receptors were sampled from an adult who received the AZD1222 COVID-19 vaccine.

This chain links TRBV3-1 (or the pseudogene TRBV3-2) with TRBJ2-1; 9 bases line up with TRBD2. The CDR3 is 16 amino acids. Per the germline V gene, CDR1 is LGHDT and CDR2 is YNNKEL (reference sequence). J lost 7 bases, V lost 2 bases, and 9 bases had no gene match. The CDR3 DNA reads as TGTGCCAGCAGCCAATTCGGGGCGGGGGGGCAGAATGAGCAGTTCTTC. Residues: CASSQFGAGGQNEQFF.

J is TRBJ1-1 and V is TRBV10-3; 7 nucleotides match TRBD1. CDR1 ENHRY and CDR2 SYGVKD come from the germline V gene. This CDR3 has 14 residues. With 4 bases clipped from V and 3 bases from J, the junction kept 5 bases outside the gene matches. CDR3 DNA sequence: TGTGCCATCAGTGGACAGGGCCAGCACACTGAAGCTTTCTTT. Translating it yields CAISGQGQHTEAFF.

The chain links TRBV11-2 to TRBJ2-7; either TRBD1 or TRBD2 may fit D (5 bases each). Germline V gives CDR1 SGHAT, CDR2 FQNNGV. This CDR3 has 16 residues. V was shortened by 1 base and J by 2 bases, with 15 bases between the two germline ends. The CDR3 DNA sequence: TGTGCCAGCAGCTTAGCATCGGGACGGGCCACCTACGAGCAGTACTTC. This sequence encodes CASSLASGRATYEQYF.

J is TRBJ1-1 and V is TRBV7-8; TRBD1 is a possible D gene (6 bases). Germline V gives CDR1 SGHVS, CDR2 FQNEAQ. The CDR3 totals 14 residues. The ends were cut back, 3 bases at V and 2 bases at J, with 10 bases in the middle. The CDR3 protein is CASSFPGVNTEAFF. The CDR3 coding sequence is TGTGCCAGCAGCTTCCCAGGGGTCAACACTGAAGCTTTCTTT.

The genes are TRBV5-1 and TRBJ2-7; TRBD2 agrees at 11 bases. Germline trimming cut 1 base from V and 0 bases from J; bases unmatched to any gene: 6. Germline V gene sequence: CDR1 SGHRS, CDR2 YFSETQ. The CDR3 has 17 amino acids. CDR3 sequence reads: CASSLSSGGQSSYEQYF. DNA of the CDR3: TGCGCCAGCAGCTTGTCTAGCGGGGGGCAGAGCTCCTACGAGCAGTACTTC. Using reference TRBV5-1 and TRBJ2-7 for the parts outside the CDR3, the full variable domain is KAGVTQTPRYLIKTRGQQVTLSCSPISGHRSVSWYQQTPGQGLQFLFEYFSETQRNKGNFPGRFSGRQFSNSRSEMNVSTLELGDSALYLCASSLSSGGQSSYEQYFGPGTRLTVT.

V gene TRBV7-2 combines with J gene TRBJ1-4; D gene uncertain. Trimming took 2 bases from V and 6 from J, leaving 10 bases between them. In germline, CDR1 is SGHTA, CDR2 FQGNSA. This CDR3 is built from 14 residues. In DNA, the CDR3 is TGTGCCAGCAGCTTAACAGCGGTAGATGAAAAACTGTTTTTT. Translating gives CASSLTAVDEKLFF.

CDR3 loop: CASRAPPDVGNTIYF. The CDR3 DNA sequence: TGTGCCAGCAGGGCGCCGCCAGACGTAGGAAACACCATATATTTT. The genes are TRBV27 and TRBJ1-3, with D unclear. The germline V and J ends were trimmed by 6 bases and 4 bases, with 16 bases remaining between them. There are 15 residues in the CDR3. Germline values: CDR1 MNHEY, CDR2 SMNVEV (reference sequence).

V gene TRBV11-2 combines with J gene TRBJ1-2, with D hard to call. The length of the CDR3 is 16 residues. The germline V and J ends were trimmed by 2 bases and 8 bases, with 21 bases remaining between them. CDR1 is SGHAT, CDR2 FQNNGV, per germline. The CDR3 sequence: CASSLIPSAVFRGYTF. CDR3 sequence (DNA): TGTGCCAGCAGCTTAATACCCTCGGCCGTGTTTAGAGGCTACACCTTC.

This clone was counted once. This chain joins TRBV18 and TRBJ1-3; D remains unclear. From germline, CDR1 is KGHSH and CDR2 LQKENI. The V and J ends lost 9 bases and 0 bases respectively, with 6 bases between them. The CDR3 is 12 residues long. The CDR3 is CASTVSGNTIYF. CDR3 DNA sequence: TGTGCCAGTACTGTCTCTGGAAACACCATATATTTT.

On this clone itself: At one end, the junction sequence differs from germline, possibly due to a read error. The DNA for the CDR3 is TGTGCTAGCAGCTTAGGGCTACAAAGCGAGACCCAGTACTTC. Protein sequence: CASSLGLQSETQYF. J is TRBJ2-5 and V is TRBV7-7; D is uncertain. Per germline, CDR1 SSHAT and CDR2 FNYEAQ (reference sequence). The CDR3 length is 14 residues.

J is TRBJ1-6 and V is TRBV30, with D perhaps matching TRBD1 (6 bases). Germline V CDR1 and CDR2: GTSNPN, SVGIG (reference sequence). The CDR3 contains 14 residues. V was cut by 4 bases and J by 9 bases, with 16 bases left in between. The CDR3: CAWNLQGRGSPLHF. The CDR3 DNA sequence: TGTGCCTGGAACTTGCAGGGGCGTGGTTCACCCCTCCACTTT.

The rearrangement links TRBV2 to TRBJ1-5; the D gene is possibly TRBD1 (5 bases). Germline loops: CDR1 SNHLY, CDR2 FYNNEI. The CDR3 totals 16 residues. Trimming took 2 bases from V and 0 from J, leaving 11 bases between them. In DNA, the CDR3 is TGTGCCAGCAGTGAACAGGGTGTGTATAGCAATCAGCCCCAGCATTTT. Protein sequence: CASSEQGVYSNQPQHF.

This clone has just a few counts. V usage is TRBV6-2 or TRBV6-3 and J usage is TRBJ2-2; 7 bases align to TRBD2. Germline CDR1 is MNHEY and CDR2 is SVGEGT. The CDR3 runs to 14 residues. The J segment lost 6 bases and the V segment lost 5 bases, leaving 6 bases of the junction unmatched. The CDR3: CASSRTRGAGELFF. CDR3 bases: TGTGCCAGCAGTAGGACCCGGGGGGCCGGGGAGCTGTTTTTT.

The chain uses TRBV10-3 and TRBJ2-2; 7 bases are a match to TRBD1. V gave up 10 bases and J gave up 4 bases; unmatched junction bases: 9. There are 14 residues in the CDR3. Germline CDR1 reads ENHRY; CDR2 reads SYGVKD. CDR3 in DNA: TGTGCCACCCTAGGGGGCGTTAGCACCGGGGAGCTGTTTTTT. Translated: CATLGGVSTGELFF.

V is TRBV5-6 and J is TRBJ1-6; D remains unclear. The CDR3 covers 14 residues. Between the trimmed V and J ends, which lost 0 bases and 7 bases, there was a span of 8 bases. Germline-derived CDR1 and CDR2 are SGHDT and YYEEEE. The chain's CDR3 is CASSLGVGNSPLHF. The CDR3 DNA reads TGTGCCAGCAGCTTGGGGGTCGGGAATTCACCCCTCCACTTT.

V gene TRBV18 combines with J gene TRBJ1-1; D is ambiguous. The CDR3 extends over 12 amino acids. CDR1 is KGHSH and CDR2 is LQKENI in the germline V gene. The V end lost 2 bases, the J end lost 7 bases, and 8 bases lay between the germline ends. Here the CDR3 DNA reads TGTGCCAGCTCACCAGACGACGGTGAAGCTTTCTTT. It specifies CASSPDDGEAFF.

The rearrangement links TRBV5-1 to TRBJ2-5, with D unclear. CDR1 and CDR2 (germline): SGHRS, YFSETQ. This CDR3 has 14 amino acids. The V end lost 0 bases, the J end lost 5 bases, and 11 bases lay between the germline ends. The CDR3 DNA is TGCGCCAGCAGCTTGGGTGGCGTAACGGAGACCCAGTACTTC. This codes for CASSLGGVTETQYF.

This clone was counted only a few times. The genes are TRBV19 and TRBJ1-3; TRBD1 is a possible D gene (5 bases). The CDR3 loop spans 13 amino acids. Trimming took 6 bases from V and 2 from J, leaving 8 bases between them. The germline V gene encodes CDR1 LNHDA and CDR2 SQIVND (reference sequence). The CDR3: CASSLRAGNTIYF. Here the CDR3 DNA reads TGTGCCAGTAGCCTCAGGGCTGGAAACACCATATATTTT. Combining the CDR3 with reference TRBV19 and TRBJ1-3 gives the whole variable domain DGGITQSPKYLFRKEGQNVTLSCEQNLNHDAMYWYRQDPGQGLRLIYYSQIVNDFQKGDIAEGYSVSREKKESFPLTVTSAQKNPTAFYLCASSLRAGNTIYFGEGSWLTVV.

J is TRBJ2-7 and V is TRBV6-6; D tentatively fits TRBD1 or TRBD2 (5 bases each). The CDR3 is 14 amino acids. Looked up from germline, CDR1 is MNHNY and CDR2 is SVGAGI (reference sequence). Trimming removed 4 bases from V and 2 bases from J, with 12 bases in between. The CDR3 reads CASSSGRSTYEQYF. As DNA, the CDR3 is TGTGCCAGCAGTTCGGGACGGTCAACCTACGAGCAGTACTTC.

This clone was seen only once. This chain joins TRBV9 and TRBJ2-3; D is possibly TRBD1 (5 bases). Germline loops: CDR1 SGDLS, CDR2 YYNGEE. With 0 bases removed from V and 0 bases from J, the gap between germline ends came to 8 bases. The CDR3 loop spans 15 amino acids. The CDR3 DNA reads TGTGCCAGCAGCGTAGGGCAGGGAAGCACAGATACGCAGTATTTT. Encoded protein: CASSVGQGSTDTQYF.

The rearrangement uses TRBV5-1 and TRBJ2-7, with 8 bases identical to TRBD1. V shed 1 base and J 3 bases; nucleotides not matched to a gene: 3. Looked up from germline, CDR1 is SGHRS and CDR2 is YFSETQ. The CDR3 loop spans 14 amino acids. The CDR3 bases are TGCGCCAGCAGCTTGACACAGGGGGACTACGAGCAGTACTTC. Protein product: CASSLTQGDYEQYF.

The chain joins TRBV13 to TRBJ1-6, with 8 positions matching TRBD1. The CDR3 length is 19 residues. V lost 0 bases to trimming and J lost 6 bases; unmatched junction nucleotides: 13. Germline V lookup: CDR1 PRHDT, CDR2 FYEKMQ (reference sequence). Here the CDR3 reads CASSLGALGQGGFNSPLHF. The CDR3 region has the DNA TGTGCCAGCAGCTTAGGGGCCCTAGGACAGGGTGGTTTTAATTCACCCCTCCACTTT.

The rearrangement joins TRBV3-1 (or the pseudogene TRBV3-2) to TRBJ2-3, with TRBD1 as a possible D gene (5 bases). The CDR3 spans 12 residues. From germline, CDR1 is LGHDT and CDR2 YNNKEL (reference sequence). The ends were cut back, 5 bases at V and 5 bases at J, with 8 bases in the middle. The CDR3 loop is CASSVGQDTQYF. The CDR3 nucleotides are TGTGCCAGCAGCGTAGGACAAGATACGCAGTATTTT.

This clone was picked up one time. The CDR3 here is CASSIRQNQPQHF. In DNA form, the CDR3 reads TGTGCCAGTAGTATACGACAGAATCAGCCCCAGCATTTT. The chain has TRBV19 and TRBJ1-5; the D gene is possibly TRBD1 (5 bases). The germline gives CDR1 LNHDA, CDR2 SQIVND (reference sequence). The V end was cut by 2 bases, the J end by 4 bases, with 6 bases between. This CDR3 spans 13 amino acids.

This chain joins TRBV9 and TRBJ1-2; possibly TRBD1 for D (6 bases). V was pared by 2 bases and J by 1 base, with 9 bases between. Germline lookup yields CDR1 SGDLS and CDR2 YYNGEE. There are 14 residues in the CDR3. CDR3 in DNA: TGTGCCAGCAGCGTGGAACAGGGTAACTATGGCTACACCTTC. Protein: CASSVEQGNYGYTF.